These T cell receptor beta chains were read from a single sample in a study of blood T cell repertoires in COVID-19. Produced via immunoSEQ multiplex PCR; TCRdb's table is partial and in-frame only. Counted here are about 310,000 clones, around 86% occurring once; the ten biggest clones make up 1%. Sequenced: peripheral blood. These receptors all come from a man aged 50 or older with active or convalescent COVID-19. Both conserved end residues are part of each CDR3. Fields, in order: D gene, J gene, clone size, V gene, CDR3 protein, CDR3 DNA. D genes are given only for firm matches. Expanded clones are given a class, and other clones once, few, many or no size at all.

TRBD1	TRBJ1-6	.	TRBV28	CASSPDQQGLDNSPLHF	TGTGCCAGCAGTCCCGACCAACAGGGGTTGGATAATTCACCCCTCCACTTT
.	TRBJ1-1	.	TRBV7-3	CASSLWGVMNTEAFF	TGTGCCAGCAGCTTATGGGGGGTGATGAACACTGAAGCTTTCTTT
TRBD2	TRBJ2-3	.	TRBV5-1	CASGHGVAGGLADTQYF	TGCGCCAGCGGGCACGGAGTAGCGGGAGGGTTGGCAGATACGCAGTATTTT
TRBD1	TRBJ2-1	.	TRBV4-3	CASSSLAGGPYNEQFF	TGCGCCAGCAGCTCTTTAGCAGGGGGCCCTTACAATGAGCAGTTCTTC
TRBD1	TRBJ1-1	.	TRBV3-1/TRBV3-2	CASSQGGQGDTEAFF	TGTGCCAGCAGCCAAGGGGGACAGGGCGACACTGAAGCTTTCTTT
.	TRBJ1-6	.	TRBV18	CASSPGRGTSPLHF	TGTGCCAGCTCACCGGGAAGGGGTACATCACCCCTCCACTTT
.	TRBJ1-2	.	TRBV20-1	CSASTGFYGYTF	TGCAGTGCTAGTACCGGGTTCTATGGCTACACCTTC
.	TRBJ1-5	few	TRBV30	CAWSVQGSGQPQHF	TGTGCCTGGAGTGTGCAGGGTTCCGGTCAGCCCCAGCATTTT
TRBD2	TRBJ2-3	.	TRBV9	CASSVGLAGGLGTDTQYF	TGTGCCAGCAGCGTAGGACTAGCGGGGGGGCTCGGCACAGATACGCAGTATTTT
.	TRBJ1-4	.	TRBV9	CARGPVYPATNEKLFF	TGTGCCAGGGGCCCAGTCTATCCCGCAACTAATGAAAAACTGTTTTTT
TRBD1	TRBJ2-2	few	TRBV5-5	CASSLVGQGGFTGELFF	TGTGCCAGCAGCTTGGTCGGACAGGGTGGATTCACCGGGGAGCTGTTTTTT
TRBD2	TRBJ2-3	.	TRBV4-3	CASKLAGVSTDTQYF	TGCGCCAGCAAACTAGCGGGAGTCAGCACAGATACGCAGTATTTT
TRBD1	TRBJ2-7	once	TRBV5-1	CASSSDRVEYF	TGCGCCAGCAGCTCGGACAGGGTGGAGTACTTC
.	TRBJ1-3	.	TRBV2	CASSDQSSGNTIYF	TGTGCCAGCAGTGACCAGTCCTCTGGAAACACCATATATTTT
.	TRBJ2-7	.	TRBV5-1	CASSPAGYEQYF	TGCGCCAGCAGCCCAGCAGGGTACGAGCAGTACTTC
TRBD1	TRBJ1-1	.	TRBV5-8	CASSSGQGNTEAFF	TGTGCCAGCAGCTCCGGACAGGGGAACACTGAAGCTTTCTTT
.	TRBJ2-3	.	TRBV6-5	CASTHEEGSAQYF	TGTGCCAGCACTCACGAGGAAGGTTCGGCGCAGTATTTT
.	TRBJ1-2	.	TRBV24-1	CATSDNNYGYTF	TGTGCCACCAGTGACAATAACTATGGCTACACCTTC
.	TRBJ1-2	.	TRBV11-1	CASSVPGGDYGYTF	TGTGCCAGCAGCGTTCCCGGGGGTGACTATGGCTACACCTTC
TRBD1	TRBJ1-4	.	TRBV9	CASSLRTGTTEKLFF	TGTGCCAGCAGCTTAAGGACAGGGACAACTGAAAAACTGTTTTTT
TRBD1	TRBJ2-5	.	TRBV19	CASSKFGTGGETQYF	TGTGCCAGTAGTAAATTCGGGACAGGGGGGGAGACCCAGTACTTC
TRBD1	TRBJ1-2	.	TRBV4-2	CASSPGTGANYGYTF	TGTGCCAGCAGCCCTGGGACAGGGGCCAACTATGGCTACACCTTC
TRBD1	TRBJ1-4	.	TRBV2	CASTGQKSTNEKLFF	TGTGCCAGCACGGGACAGAAGTCAACTAATGAAAAACTGTTTTTT
.	TRBJ1-5	.	TRBV28	CASSLRRGADQPQHF	TGTGCCAGCAGTCTCAGACGGGGGGCCGATCAGCCCCAGCATTTT
TRBD1	TRBJ1-2	.	TRBV3-1/TRBV3-2	CASSSSGDRGDYGYTF	TGTGCCAGCAGCTCATCGGGGGACAGGGGAGACTATGGCTACACCTTC